This section outlines one T cell receptor beta chain sequence together with its context. Its antigen is currently unknown. Generated by immunoSEQ multiplex PCR, the TCRdb table keeps only in-frame clones and is missing some. The table shows fewer than 1.6 million clones, with around 98.5% occurring only once. This entry is derived from a study of shared clonotypes between healthy human individuals. Across the whole study: Donors, aged 18 to 49, were a couple of women and a few men. Findings of the study overall: Rarefaction analysis demonstrated incomplete sorted-subset sequencing notwithstanding large depth. The study found about 4.6% of naive CD4 clonotypes shared across a handful of donors.

Naive CD4+ cells were CD45RA-selected; the remaining cells were memory. The CDR3 spans 16 residues. Germline CDR1 and CDR2: SGHTA and FQGNSA. Unmatched junction bases numbered 9, after V lost 5 bases and J lost 3 bases. Sequencing used naive CD4+ T cells sorted from blood. Subset denoted: CD45RA+ positively selected. This TCR derives from a man younger than 45 in good health. The V gene is TRBV7-2, the J gene TRBJ2-3, with 9 bases fitting TRBD2. The CDR3 loop is CASSDLKLAGTDTQYF. The CDR3 bases are TGTGCCAGCAGCGACCTGAAGCTAGCGGGAACAGATACGCAGTATTTT.